The next 26 T cell receptor beta chains were all read from a single sample in a study of regulatory T cells in long-lasting Graves disease. The time point here: persistent/refractory GD, antithyroid drugs over 5 years with positive TRAb. After RNA was extracted from PBMCs, the TCR library was made from it. Building of the TCR beta libraries involved iRepertoire HTBI primers and Arm-PCR of CDR3 regions. TCRdb used MiXCR to reprocess the multiplex PCR reads, holding one entry per CDR3 protein. Here the sample spans some 430,000 distinct CDR3 sequences, about 22% being singletons. This material consisted of peripheral blood mononuclear cells (PBMCs), taken when the disease was refractory, from a patient treated with antithyroid drugs. Receptor source: a female donor with Graves disease.

The CDR3: CAISGGGDTEAFF. The CDR3, as DNA: TGTGCCATCAGTGGAGGGGGGGACACTGAAGCTTTCTTT. The chain carries TRBV10-3 and TRBJ1-1; weak D call: TRBD1 (6 bases). V gave up 4 bases and J gave up 3 bases, with 9 bases separating them. The CDR3 consists of 13 residues. CDR1 and CDR2 (germline): ENHRY, SYGVKD.

This chain joins TRBV6-1 and TRBJ2-7; a possible D gene is TRBD1 (6 bases). CDR1 is MNHNS, CDR2 SASEGT, per germline. This CDR3 has 15 residues. V was pared by 3 bases and J by 0 bases, with 12 bases between. CDR3 coding DNA: TGTGCCAGCAGTGATCATCAGGGGACCTCCTACGAGCAGTACTTC. This translates into CASSDHQGTSYEQYF.

This clonotype was counted only a few times. The CDR3 protein is CASSMERDTVWQYF. The CDR3 bases are TGTGCCAGTAGTATGGAGCGAGACACCGTTTGGCAGTACTTC. The rearrangement joins TRBV19 to TRBJ2-7; D is undetermined. V lost 3 bases to trimming and J lost 9 bases, with 18 bases between them. Germline V CDR1 and CDR2: LNHDA, SQIVND (reference sequence). CDR3 length equals 14 residues. Complete variable domain (other parts from reference TRBV19 and TRBJ2-7): DGGITQSPKYLFRKEGQNVTLSCEQNLNHDAMYWYRQDPGQGLRLIYYSQIVNDFQKGDIAEGYSVSREKKESFPLTVTSAQKNPTAFYLCASSMERDTVWQYFGPGTRLTVT.

This clonotype was seen at least ten times. The V and J genes are TRBV5-6 and TRBJ2-5; 7 nucleotides agree with TRBD2. V shed 1 base and J 4 bases; nucleotides not matched to a gene: 7. CDR1 is SGHDT, CDR2 YYEEEE, per germline. This CDR3 spans 15 amino acids. CDR3 sequence: CASSLSLSSGETQYF. The DNA of the CDR3 is TGTGCCAGCAGCTTGTCTCTCTCTAGCGGAGAGACCCAGTACTTC.

This clonotype appeared a few times. This chain joins TRBV20-1 and TRBJ2-5, with TRBD2 matching over 9 bases. Germline V gene data show CDR1 as DFQATT and CDR2 as SNEGSKA (reference sequence). The CDR3 runs 13 residues. After removal of 7 bases from V and 1 base from J, the junction contained 4 bases not matched to a gene. CDR3 sequence: CSVAGGSQETQYF. The CDR3 region has the DNA TGCAGTGTCGCGGGGGGGTCCCAAGAGACCCAGTACTTC.

This clonotype was recorded many times. The rearrangement uses TRBV27 and TRBJ1-5; D unclear. This CDR3 is 15 amino acids long. Per the germline V gene, CDR1 is MNHEY and CDR2 is SMNVEV (reference sequence). Trimming removed 3 bases at V and 5 bases at J, with 14 bases between. For the CDR3, the DNA is TGTGCCAGCAGTTTGGGTGTGAGTGGAGATCAGCCCCAGCATTTT. Protein sequence: CASSLGVSGDQPQHF.

This clonotype has more than one count but fewer than ten. This chain connects TRBV27 to TRBJ1-1; D gene ambiguous. From germline, CDR1 is MNHEY and CDR2 SMNVEV (reference sequence). The CDR3 length is 15 residues. Trimming stripped 2 bases from V and 1 base from J, with 11 bases between. CDR3 region: CASSLVPEQNTEAFF. The DNA of the CDR3 is TGTGCCAGCAGTTTAGTACCAGAGCAGAACACTGAAGCTTTCTTT.

The chain couples TRBV20-1 to TRBJ2-7; possibly TRBD2 for D (5 bases). Per germline, CDR1 DFQATT and CDR2 SNEGSKA (reference sequence). Trimming stripped 2 bases from V and 4 bases from J, with 9 bases between. CDR3 length equals 12 residues. This CDR3 is CSARSGIYEQYF. DNA for the CDR3: TGCAGTGCTAGATCCGGGATTTACGAGCAGTACTTC.

To note about this clonotype: The conserved closing phenylalanine or tryptophan is absent in this CDR3, likely reflecting a read error. J is TRBJ1-5 and V is TRBV10-3, with 11 positions matching TRBD1. V gave up 10 bases and J gave up 7 bases; unmatched junction bases: 6. Germline V gene data show CDR1 as ENHRY and CDR2 as SYGVKD. The length of the CDR3 is 13 residues. Here the CDR3 DNA reads TGTGCCACGGGGGACAGGGGGGCCCAGCCCCAGCATTTA. Protein: CATGDRGAQPQHL.

The chain carries TRBV5-1 and TRBJ2-6; the D call may be TRBD1 or TRBD2 (5 bases each). V lost 5 bases and J lost 0, with 12 bases in between. CDR1 and CDR2 (germline): SGHRS, YFSETQ. The CDR3 is made up of 16 amino acids. The CDR3 here is CASSRDGGSGANVLTF. CDR3 bases: TGCGCCAGCAGTCGGGATGGGGGCTCTGGGGCCAACGTCCTGACTTTC.

The J gene is TRBJ1-5, the V gene TRBV28; D gene ambiguous. The CDR3 has 12 residues. Germline V gene lookup returns CDR1 MDHEN and CDR2 SYDVKM. V dropped 6 bases and J dropped 9 bases, with 12 bases sitting between them. CDR3 protein: CASSSIPGPQHF. As DNA, the CDR3 is TGTGCCAGCAGCTCGATACCGGGGCCCCAGCATTTT.

This rearrangement joins TRBV20-1 to TRBJ2-2, with TRBD1 matching 8 bases. This CDR3 is 17 amino acids long. Trimming at V came to 2 bases and at J to 1 base, leaving 9 bases not matched to a gene. Germline V lookup: CDR1 DFQATT, CDR2 SNEGSKA (reference sequence). The CDR3 bases are TGCAGTGCTAGATCCGACCACGGACAGGGGAACACCGGGGAGCTGTTTTTT. Translation gives CSARSDHGQGNTGELFF.

J is TRBJ2-2 and V is TRBV27; D gene unclear. The CDR3 has 12 amino acids. CDR1 is MNHEY, CDR2 SMNVEV, per germline (reference sequence). The V gene lost 1 base and the J gene lost 7 bases, with 4 bases spanning the gap. The CDR3 coding sequence is TGTGCCAGCAGTTTATTAGGCGGGGAGCTGTTTTTT. Its translation is CASSLLGGELFF.

This clonotype showed up many times. This chain uses TRBV12-3 or TRBV12-4 with TRBJ1-1; D is possibly TRBD1 (6 bases). V lost 4 bases to trimming and J lost 5 bases, with 8 bases between them. This CDR3 contains 12 residues. The DNA of the CDR3 is TGTGCCAGCAGTTCAGGGGAAACTGAAGCTTTCTTT. Its translation is CASSSGETEAFF.

The chain has TRBV7-3 and TRBJ1-1; 12 bases fit TRBD1. The CDR3 has 16 residues. CDR1 is SGHTA, CDR2 FQGTGA, per germline. V lost 5 bases and J lost 5; bases outside the gene matches: 9. The CDR3 loop reads CASSLSGQGASTEAFF. Written as DNA, the CDR3 is TGTGCCAGCAGCCTTTCGGGACAGGGGGCGAGTACTGAAGCTTTCTTT.

The gene calls are TRBV29-1 and TRBJ1-2; 10 bases align to TRBD1. Losses at the gene ends were 7 bases for V and 4 bases for J; bases not matched to a gene: 6. CDR3 size: 13 residues. Germline CDR1 and CDR2: SQVTM and ANQGSEA. The CDR3 DNA follows: TGCAGCGCTGGGACAGGGGACGCCTATGGCTACACCTTC. Translated: CSAGTGDAYGYTF. Supplemented by reference TRBV29-1 and TRBJ1-2, the full variable domain reads SAVISQKPSRDICQRGTSLTIQCQVDSQVTMMFWYRQQPGQSLTLIATANQGSEATYESGFVIDKFPISRPNLTFSTLTVSNMSPEDSSIYLCSAGTGDAYGYTFGSGTRLTVV.

This clonotype was seen at least ten times. The chain carries TRBV20-1 and TRBJ1-2, with 11 nucleotides matching TRBD1. Trimming at V came to 6 bases and at J to 5 bases, leaving 11 bases not matched to a gene. Germline V gene data show CDR1 as DFQATT and CDR2 as SNEGSKA (reference sequence). The CDR3 runs 15 residues. For the CDR3, the DNA is TGCAGTGCCCCCGAGGGACAGGGGGATGATTATGGCTACACCTTC. Residues: CSAPEGQGDDYGYTF.

In this sample, this clonotype turned up a few times. The rearrangement uses TRBV30 and TRBJ1-1; no firm D call. This CDR3 spans 13 amino acids. Trimming shortened V by 2 bases and J by 0 bases, and 7 bases separated the two germline ends. Germline assignment: CDR1 GTSNPN and CDR2 SVGIG (reference sequence). The CDR3 DNA sequence: TGTGCCTGGAGTAGTTTAGTGAACACTGAAGCTTTCTTT. This encodes CAWSSLVNTEAFF.

This clonotype was recorded many times. The rearrangement uses TRBV24-1 and TRBJ2-5; 8 positions match TRBD1. The V segment lost 6 bases and the J segment 4 bases; nucleotides outside the gene matches: 6. The V gene's germline CDR1 is KGHDR and CDR2 SFDVKD. The CDR3 runs 14 residues. This CDR3 reads CATSWTGLGETQYF. The DNA for the CDR3 is TGTGCCACCAGTTGGACAGGGTTGGGAGAGACCCAGTACTTC.

At least ten counts were recorded for this clonotype. The chain employs TRBV27 and TRBJ1-4, with D uncertain. The CDR3 has 13 residues. CDR1 MNHEY and CDR2 SMNVEV come from the germline V gene (reference sequence). V lost 2 bases and J lost 2, with 3 bases in between. The CDR3 coding sequence is TGTGCCAGCAGTTTAATGACTAATGAAAAACTGTTTTTT. Translation: CASSLMTNEKLFF. Full variable domain (outside the CDR3, taken from reference TRBV27 and TRBJ1-4): EAQVTQNPRYLITVTGKKLTVTCSQNMNHEYMSWYRQDPGLGLRQIYYSMNVEVTDKGDVPEGYKVSRKEKRNFPLILESPSPNQTSLYFCASSLMTNEKLFFGSGTQLSVL.

The chain recombines TRBV20-1 with TRBJ2-2; D tentatively reads TRBD1 or TRBD2 (6 bases each). V lost 6 bases to trimming and J lost 4 bases, with 18 bases between them. The CDR3 has 15 amino acids. CDR1 is DFQATT and CDR2 is SNEGSKA in the germline V gene (reference sequence). This CDR3 is CSAPMRGAFTGELFF. The CDR3 nucleotides are TGCAGTGCACCTATGAGGGGGGCTTTCACCGGGGAGCTGTTTTTT.

This clonotype was seen at least ten times. The rearrangement uses TRBV2 and TRBJ2-7; 7 bases match TRBD1. CDR1 and CDR2 from the germline V gene are SNHLY and FYNNEI. J lost 0 bases, V lost 5 bases, and 16 bases had no gene match. The CDR3 consists of 18 residues. In DNA, the CDR3 is TGTGCCAGCAGTCCCCAGCCCCACCAGGACAGGAGCTCCTACGAGCAGTACTTC. Its translation: CASSPQPHQDRSSYEQYF.

This clonotype showed up just a few times. The chain employs TRBV7-9 and TRBJ1-1; the D gene is possibly TRBD1 (5 bases). V lost 3 bases, J lost 7 bases, and 15 bases lay in between. Germline V lookup: CDR1 SEHNR, CDR2 FQNEAQ (reference sequence). This CDR3 has 14 amino acids. The CDR3 is CASSLGRGIGEAFF. CDR3 bases: TGTGCCAGCAGCTTGGGAAGGGGAATCGGTGAAGCTTTCTTT.

On this clonotype itself: A read error may account for a junction end that differs from germline. The V call is TRBV4-1, the J call TRBJ1-2; D is ambiguous. There are 16 residues in the CDR3. Germline values: CDR1 MGHRA, CDR2 YSYEKL. The CDR3 DNA follows: TGTGCCAGCAGCCAAGATAATGGTGCCAGTCCATGGGGCTACACCTTC. Protein: CASSQDNGASPWGYTF.

The V gene is TRBV7-9, the J gene TRBJ2-7, with 7 bases matching TRBD1. CDR1 SEHNR and CDR2 FQNEAQ come from the germline V gene (reference sequence). The ends lost 4 bases at V and 2 bases at J; junction bases unmatched: 5. The CDR3 is made up of 14 amino acids. CDR3 sequence: CASSSGQRPYEQYF. CDR3 sequence (DNA): TGTGCCAGCAGCTCGGGACAGAGGCCCTACGAGCAGTACTTC.

With respect to this clonotype: The junction differs from germline at one of its ends, possibly a read error. This CDR3 reads CAGSLSGGASYNSPLHF. CDR3 in DNA: TGTGCCGGCAGTCTATCAGGGGGCGCGTCCTATAATTCACCCCTCCACTTT. V is TRBV27 and J is TRBJ1-6, with 8 bases lining up with TRBD1. The CDR3 contains 17 residues. Germline CDR1 MNHEY, CDR2 SMNVEV (reference sequence).